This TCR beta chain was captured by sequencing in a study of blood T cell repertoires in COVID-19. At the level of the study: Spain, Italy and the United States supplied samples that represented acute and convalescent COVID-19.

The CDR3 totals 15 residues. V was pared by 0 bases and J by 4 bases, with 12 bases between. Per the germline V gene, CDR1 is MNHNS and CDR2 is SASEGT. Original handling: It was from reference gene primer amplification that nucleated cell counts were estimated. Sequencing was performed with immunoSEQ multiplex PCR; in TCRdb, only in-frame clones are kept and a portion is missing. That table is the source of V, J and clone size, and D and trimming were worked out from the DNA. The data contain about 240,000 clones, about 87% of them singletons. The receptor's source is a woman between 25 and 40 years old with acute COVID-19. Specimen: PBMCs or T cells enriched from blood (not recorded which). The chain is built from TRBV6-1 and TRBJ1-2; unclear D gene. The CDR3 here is CASSEASGPPYGYTF. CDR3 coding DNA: TGTGCCAGCAGTGAAGCTTCCGGTCCCCCCTATGGCTACACCTTC.